The 9 T cell receptor beta chains reported below all come from one sample, sequenced in a study of OX40 agonist ivuxolimab in advanced cancers. The protocol used for the library was the immunoSEQ multiplex PCR assay. The table comes from immuneACCESS by way of TCRdb, which keeps in-frame sequences with V and J called. Part of the clones is missing from these tables; in studies checked, under half for an unresolved V gene and the rest for unknown reasons. This sample has some 60,000 clones in its table, and about four fifths of those were observed once. In total, the top ten clones hold more than 1.5% of the sample. The sample here was CD4+ or CD8+ T cells sorted from blood, taken in a trial of the OX40 agonist ivuxolimab. Receptor source: an adult with an advanced solid tumor such as melanoma, head and neck, liver or kidney cancer.

The rearrangement uses TRBV27 and TRBJ1-2, with 7 bases aligning to TRBD1. The J segment lost 4 bases and the V segment lost 6 bases, leaving 5 bases of the junction unmatched. CDR1 and CDR2 (germline): MNHEY, SMNVEV (reference sequence). CDR3 size: 13 residues. In DNA form, the CDR3 reads TGTGCCAGCAGGGAGGGGGCACCCTATGGCTACACCTTC. Translating it yields CASREGAPYGYTF.

This clone was counted once. V is TRBV19 and J is TRBJ1-1; D is perhaps TRBD1 (5 bases). Germline V gene sequence: CDR1 LNHDA, CDR2 SQIVND (reference sequence). The CDR3 has 13 residues. Trimming cost V 9 bases and J 3 bases, with 14 bases left between them. The CDR3 bases are TGTGCCAGCCAACTGGGGCCGGACACTGAAGCTTTCTTT. Its protein product is CASQLGPDTEAFF.

The V gene is TRBV6-1, the J gene TRBJ2-1; either TRBD1 or TRBD2 may supply D (7 bases each). Per the germline V gene, CDR1 is MNHNS and CDR2 is SASEGT. The CDR3 extends over 15 amino acids. Trimming shortened V by 6 bases and J by 2 bases, and 14 bases separated the two germline ends. The CDR3 DNA reads TGTGCCAGCAGCGGTCAGGGGGGGACCTACAATGAGCAGTTCTTC. It codes for CASSGQGGTYNEQFF.

The chain is built from TRBV7-2 and TRBJ1-5; weak D call: TRBD1 (5 bases). The germline gives CDR1 SGHTA, CDR2 FQGNSA. The CDR3 contains 13 residues. Trimming took off 3 bases at V and 4 bases at J, with 7 bases between the two ends. CDR3: CASSFGANQPQHF. The CDR3 DNA follows: TGTGCCAGCAGCTTCGGGGCAAATCAGCCCCAGCATTTT.

This clone showed up just once. V is TRBV2 and J is TRBJ2-5; tentatively, D is TRBD1 or TRBD2 (5 bases each). The CDR3 has 13 amino acids. Between the trimmed V and J ends, which lost 2 bases and 5 bases, there was a span of 9 bases. Germline V gene lookup returns CDR1 SNHLY and CDR2 FYNNEI. CDR3 coding DNA: TGTGCCAGCAGTGAATGGGGGTTGGAGACCCAGTACTTC. Its translation: CASSEWGLETQYF.

This chain links TRBV9 with TRBJ2-1, with 9 bases matching TRBD2. In germline, CDR1 is SGDLS, CDR2 YYNGEE. The trim removed 1 base at V and 7 bases at J, leaving 6 bases unmatched. The CDR3 contains 15 residues. The CDR3 is CASSVRAGGINEQFF. CDR3 DNA sequence: TGTGCCAGCAGCGTACGGGCGGGAGGGATAAATGAGCAGTTCTTC.

This clone turned up a few times. The chain is built from TRBV4-3 and TRBJ2-1; 13 bases agree with TRBD2. V shed 1 base, J shed 3 bases, and the junction held 3 bases outside the gene matches. Germline lookup yields CDR1 LGHNA and CDR2 YSLEER. The CDR3 runs 17 residues. The CDR3: CASSQVGTSGNYNEQFF. The CDR3 DNA follows: TGCGCCAGCAGCCAAGTCGGGACTAGCGGGAACTACAATGAGCAGTTCTTC.

The rearrangement uses TRBV10-3 and TRBJ2-3, with unresolved D. The CDR3 contains 14 residues. Between the trimmed V and J ends, which lost 0 bases and 5 bases, there was a span of 9 bases. Germline CDR1 and CDR2: ENHRY and SYGVKD. CDR3 residues: CAISESTLGDTQYF. Here the CDR3 DNA reads TGTGCCATCAGTGAGTCGACTCTGGGAGATACGCAGTATTTT.

The V and J genes are TRBV7-3 and TRBJ1-1; D remains unclear. Trimming removed 3 bases at V and 4 bases at J, with 9 bases between. Germline CDR1 and CDR2: SGHTA and FQGTGA. The CDR3 length is 13 residues. The CDR3 DNA follows: TGTGCCAGCAGCTTTACAAGCGGCACTGAAGCTTTCTTT. Translating gives CASSFTSGTEAFF.